The 3 T cell receptor beta chains below were found in one sample sequenced in a study of technical replicates of blood from a few donors. The protocol was immunoSEQ multiplex PCR, while the TCRdb copy is restricted to in-frame clones and leaves out a portion. Of about 74,000 clones in the sample, around nine tenths were seen once. Specimen: T cells isolated from PBMCs. These receptors all stem from a human donor in good health.

The chain recombines TRBV6-6 with TRBJ2-5; TRBD2 matches 7 bases. The V segment lost 0 bases and the J segment 5 bases; nucleotides outside the gene matches: 0. The CDR3 consists of 13 residues. Germline CDR1 and CDR2: MNHNY and SVGAGI (reference sequence). CDR3 DNA sequence: TGTGCCAGCAGTTACTCAGCGGGGGAGACCCAGTACTTC. It specifies CASSYSAGETQYF.

J is TRBJ2-3 and V is TRBV4-2; tentatively, D is TRBD2 (6 bases). Per germline, CDR1 LGHNA and CDR2 YNFKEQ. This CDR3 has 15 amino acids. V shed 3 bases and J shed 0 bases, with 10 bases lying between them. As DNA, the CDR3 is TGTGCCAGCAGCCAGGAGGGTCTTAGCACAGATACGCAGTATTTT. Protein product: CASSQEGLSTDTQYF.

The V call is TRBV6-5, the J call TRBJ1-2; D perhaps matches TRBD1 (5 bases). CDR1 is MNHEY and CDR2 is SVGAGI in the germline V gene. Trimming stripped 5 bases from V and 0 bases from J, with 10 bases between. This CDR3 contains 14 residues. The CDR3 nucleotides are TGTGCCAGCAGTCGACAGAATACTAACTATGGCTACACCTTC. It is translated as CASSRQNTNYGYTF.